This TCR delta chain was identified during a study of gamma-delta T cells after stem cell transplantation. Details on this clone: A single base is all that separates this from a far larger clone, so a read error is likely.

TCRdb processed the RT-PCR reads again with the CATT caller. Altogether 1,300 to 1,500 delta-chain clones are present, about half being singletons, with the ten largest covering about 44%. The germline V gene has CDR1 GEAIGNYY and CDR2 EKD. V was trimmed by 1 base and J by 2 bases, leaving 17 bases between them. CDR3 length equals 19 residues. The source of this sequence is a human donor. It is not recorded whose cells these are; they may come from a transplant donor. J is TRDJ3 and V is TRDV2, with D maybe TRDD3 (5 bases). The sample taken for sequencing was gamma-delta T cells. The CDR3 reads CACDTSGIPSPWDTRQMFF. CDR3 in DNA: TGTGCCTGTGACACGTCAGGGATTCCGAGCCCCTGGGACACCCGACAGATGTTTTTC.